This record looks at one T cell receptor beta chain sequence and its context. The target antigen is unknown. This sample is drawn from a study of cytomegalovirus exposure and HLA in healthy donors. Overall study: An earlier analysis found fewer than 140 million unique TCR beta sequences from about 190 million T cells. The study's findings and limits: A few of the chains that were CMV-associated were confirmed in vitro to be specific for CMV antigens. Within an earlier analysis, most TCR beta V segments proved productive either about 87% or about 30% of the time.

Both 60 Vbeta primers and 13 Jbeta primers went into the PCR. The assay was immunoSEQ multiplex PCR, and TCRdb's table has in-frame clones only and misses some. Of about 190,000 clones in the sample, almost 80% were seen once. The source material was PBMCs. The TCR sequence derives from a woman in her late teens or twenties in good health and CMV-seronegative.

CDR3 nucleotides: TGCAGTGCTAGATACTATGAGACCCAGTACTTC. Its protein is CSARYYETQYF. The chain couples TRBV20-1 to TRBJ2-5; no clear D gene. The CDR3 has 11 amino acids. With 2 bases removed from V and 5 bases from J, the gap between germline ends came to 6 bases. Germline V gene data show CDR1 as DFQATT and CDR2 as SNEGSKA (reference sequence).